This entry describes one T cell receptor (beta chain). The antigen remains unidentified. Antigen-specific CD4+ T cells were first expanded with viral peptide pools by the ViraFEST assay and only then sequenced. Having been cultured for under twelve days, the cells underwent CD4+ T cell isolation. Negative nucleocapsid antibody tests before and after vaccination confirmed no previous SARS-CoV-2 infection. A few million PBMC were placed in each well, which was supplemented with about 10 IU/ml IL-2 and about 10 ug/ml peptides. Cells had half their medium changed to IL-2 medium on days 3 and 7. This sample is drawn from a study of vaccination effects on CD4 cells after COVID-19. The CDR3 covers 13 residues. Trimming took 6 bases from V and 4 from J; bases not matched to a gene: 5. Germline V CDR1 and CDR2: MNHNS, SASEGT. The assay was immunoSEQ multiplex PCR, and TCRdb's table has in-frame clones only and misses some. The data hold some 22,000 clones, with around 75% observed a single time.

Sample: CD4+ T cells from PBMCs cultured with HCoV-NL63 spike peptides, taken before COVID-19 vaccination. The gene calls are TRBV6-1 and TRBJ1-1, with 7 bases lining up with TRBD1. This clonotype was obtained from a human donor who received a COVID-19 vaccine. The CDR3 DNA reads TGTGCCAGCAGCCCTACAGGGGTCACTGAAGCTTTCTTT. It translates to CASSPTGVTEAFF.